Below are 32 T cell receptor beta chains sequenced from a single sample in a study of early T cells in non-severe SARS-CoV-2 infection. TCRdb used MiXCR to reprocess the 5' RACE reads, holding one entry per CDR3 protein. The sample gives 60,000 or so distinct CDR3 sequences, under 15% of which show up once; under 4.5% is in the top ten. Sequencing was carried out using whole blood. These receptors were obtained from an adult who was a healthcare worker with PCR-confirmed SARS-CoV-2 infection or an uninfected control (not recorded which).

This clonotype was seen repeatedly, ten times or more. The chain recombines TRBV13 with TRBJ2-7; TRBD1 matches 7 bases. Germline V gives CDR1 PRHDT, CDR2 FYEKMQ (reference sequence). V shed 6 bases, J shed 3 bases, and the junction held 2 bases outside the gene matches. The CDR3 runs 12 residues. In DNA, the CDR3 is TGTGCCAGCAGGCGACAGGGCTACGAGCAGTACTTC. This codes for CASRRQGYEQYF. The entire variable domain, with the rest obtained from reference TRBV13 and TRBJ2-7, is as follows: AAGVIQSPRHLIKEKRETATLKCYPIPRHDTVYWYQQGPGQDPQFLISFYEKMQSDKGSIPDRFSAQQFSDYHSELNMSSLELGDSALYFCASRRQGYEQYFGPGTRLTVT.

The chain uses TRBV6-1 and TRBJ1-6; D may be TRBD1 (6 bases). Germline V CDR1 and CDR2: MNHNS, SASEGT. The CDR3 has 13 residues. V lost 9 bases and J 7 bases, leaving 13 bases between the germline ends. The CDR3 reads CASLRGQNSPLHF. CDR3 bases: TGTGCCAGTCTCAGGGGACAAAATTCACCCCTCCACTTT.

This sequence joins TRBV27 and TRBJ1-5, with D maybe TRBD1 (5 bases). CDR3 length: 14 amino acids. Between the trimmed V and J ends, which lost 1 base and 4 bases, there was a span of 8 bases. CDR1 and CDR2 (germline): MNHEY, SMNVEV (reference sequence). This CDR3 is CASSLFGANQPQHF. CDR3 DNA: TGTGCCAGCAGTTTATTTGGGGCAAATCAGCCCCAGCATTTT.

In its sample, this clonotype was seen a few times. The chain uses TRBV2 and TRBJ2-2; D may be TRBD2 (6 bases). The V and J ends lost 6 bases and 5 bases respectively, with 16 bases between them. CDR3 length: 15 residues. CDR1 is SNHLY and CDR2 is FYNNEI in the germline V gene. The chain's CDR3 is CASRRLVGWTGELFF. The CDR3 DNA follows: TGTGCCAGCAGGAGACTAGTAGGTTGGACCGGGGAGCTGTTTTTT.

This clonotype was observed many times. This sequence joins TRBV12-3 or TRBV12-4 and TRBJ1-1, with D unclear. Trimming stripped 6 bases from V and 5 bases from J, with 10 bases between. This CDR3 is 12 amino acids long. The CDR3 sequence is CASRDMWTEAFF. CDR3 coding DNA: TGTGCCAGCAGAGATATGTGGACTGAAGCTTTCTTT.

The genes are TRBV12-3 or TRBV12-4 and TRBJ1-1; a weak D match, TRBD1 (5 bases). The CDR3 runs 13 residues. Trimming removed 6 bases at V and 2 bases at J, with 10 bases between. The chain's CDR3 is CASRLRDNTEAFF. CDR3 coding DNA: TGTGCCAGCAGACTCAGGGATAACACTGAAGCTTTCTTT.

J is TRBJ1-4 and V is TRBV3-1; TRBD1 might be the D (5 bases). Looked up from germline, CDR1 is LGHDT and CDR2 is YNNKEL (reference sequence). This CDR3 has 13 amino acids. The V end lost 10 bases, the J end lost 6 bases, and 15 bases lay between the germline ends. This CDR3 reads CAISFREYEKLFF. The CDR3 nucleotides are TGTGCCATCAGTTTCAGGGAATATGAAAAACTGTTTTTT.

The DNA of the CDR3 is TGTGCCAGCAGCGTTAGCGGGAGGATGTACAATGAGCAGTTCTTC. Amino acid sequence: CASSVSGRMYNEQFF. This chain joins TRBV9 and TRBJ2-1; 10 bases are a match to TRBD2. Germline V gives CDR1 SGDLS, CDR2 YYNGEE. V was pared by 2 bases and J by 4 bases, with 3 bases of the junction left unmatched. This CDR3 spans 15 amino acids.

A few counts support this clonotype. This chain links TRBV25-1 with TRBJ1-2; no definite D call. Germline values: CDR1 MGHDK, CDR2 SYGVNS. The V end was cut by 6 bases, the J end by 4 bases, with 15 bases between. This CDR3 comprises 14 residues. The CDR3 sequence is CASRCPDGTYGYTF. CDR3 DNA sequence: TGTGCCAGCAGATGCCCTGACGGAACCTATGGCTACACCTTC.

V is TRBV11-2 and J is TRBJ1-2, with 7 bases fitting TRBD1. CDR1 is SGHAT and CDR2 is FQNNGV in the germline V gene. V shed 7 bases, J shed 2 bases, and the junction held 10 bases outside the gene matches. The CDR3 consists of 15 residues. The CDR3 spells CASNNSPGQNYGYTF. DNA of the CDR3: TGTGCCAGCAACAACTCTCCGGGACAGAACTATGGCTACACCTTC.

This clonotype was counted only a few times. The chain recombines TRBV28 with TRBJ2-7, with 7 nucleotides matching TRBD2. The germline V gene has CDR1 MDHEN and CDR2 SYDVKM. After removal of 2 bases from V and 9 bases from J, the junction contained 13 bases not matched to a gene. This CDR3 is 15 amino acids long. CDR3 DNA: TGTGCCAGCAGTTTAGTCGCGGGAGACCTTAGCGGGCAGTACTTC. Its protein product is CASSLVAGDLSGQYF. Filled out from reference TRBV28 and TRBJ2-7, the complete variable domain reads DVKVTQSSRYLVKRTGEKVFLECVQDMDHENMFWYRQDPGLGLRLIYFSYDVKMKEKGDIPEGYSVSREKKERFSLILESASTNQTSMYLCASSLVAGDLSGQYFGPGTRLTVT.

This clonotype was observed a few times. The V call is TRBV9, the J call TRBJ2-7, with D hard to call. V lost 2 bases, J lost 6 bases, and 18 bases lay in between. The CDR3 has 15 residues. The germline V gene has CDR1 SGDLS and CDR2 YYNGEE. The CDR3 sequence is CASSVSPELVTEQYF. The CDR3 nucleotides are TGTGCCAGCAGCGTTTCCCCAGAATTAGTCACCGAGCAGTACTTC.

This clonotype was detected ten times or more. The CDR3 reads CASLGGTRRNTGELFF. CDR3 in DNA: TGTGCCAGCCTGGGGGGGACTAGAAGGAACACCGGGGAGCTGTTTTTT. The rearrangement uses TRBV6-6 and TRBJ2-2; 8 bases fit TRBD2. The CDR3 has 16 residues. Per the germline V gene, CDR1 is MNHNY and CDR2 is SVGAGI (reference sequence). V trimming: 8 bases; J trimming: 1 base; junction bases outside the gene matches: 9.

Ten or more counts support this clonotype. The gene calls are TRBV29-1 and TRBJ2-5; D unresolved. Germline loops: CDR1 SQVTM, CDR2 ANQGSEA. Trimming took off 4 bases at V and 1 base at J, with 4 bases between the two ends. This CDR3 spans 11 amino acids. CDR3 in DNA: TGCAGCGTTGTTCCCCAAGAGACCCAGTACTTC. Its protein product is CSVVPQETQYF.

This clonotype was recorded at least ten times. CDR3 DNA: TGCAGCGTTGAAGTATCGGCCAATGAGCAGTTCTTC. Translation gives CSVEVSANEQFF. V usage is TRBV29-1 and J usage is TRBJ2-1; no reliable D call. CDR3 length: 12 residues. The V end lost 1 base, the J end lost 6 bases, and 7 bases lay between the germline ends. The germline V gene encodes CDR1 SQVTM and CDR2 ANQGSEA.

The V and J genes are TRBV5-5 and TRBJ2-7; TRBD1 matches at 7 bases. The V segment lost 4 bases and the J segment 1 base; nucleotides outside the gene matches: 11. The CDR3 totals 16 residues. Germline V gene sequence: CDR1 SGHKS, CDR2 YYEKEE (reference sequence). The CDR3 sequence: CASSRTLTGLSYEQYF. CDR3 sequence (DNA): TGTGCCAGCAGCCGGACCCTGACAGGGCTATCCTACGAGCAGTACTTC.

This clonotype came up a few times. The chain recombines TRBV5-1 with TRBJ1-1; no clear D gene. Trimming shortened V by 0 bases and J by 0 bases, and 3 bases separated the two germline ends. Germline-derived CDR1 and CDR2 are SGHRS and YFSETQ. This CDR3 region has 13 residues. The CDR3 spells CASSLEVNTEAFF. For the CDR3, the DNA is TGCGCCAGCAGCTTGGAAGTGAACACTGAAGCTTTCTTT.

This clonotype was recorded a few times. The J gene is TRBJ2-7, the V gene TRBV7-9; D is uncertain. CDR3 size: 12 residues. Germline values: CDR1 SEHNR, CDR2 FQNEAQ (reference sequence). V lost 5 bases to trimming and J lost 9 bases, with 14 bases between them. Here the CDR3 reads CASSGDLRRQYF. The CDR3 nucleotides are TGTGCCAGCAGCGGAGATCTCCGGCGGCAGTACTTC.

The sample holds a few counts of this clonotype. This sequence joins TRBV3-1 and TRBJ1-2; D not resolved. This CDR3 is 14 amino acids long. Per the germline V gene, CDR1 is LGHDT and CDR2 is YNNKEL (reference sequence). The germline V and J ends were trimmed by 3 bases and 2 bases, with 10 bases remaining between them. CDR3 sequence reads: CASSQTGSNYGYTF. The CDR3 nucleotides are TGTGCCAGCAGCCAGACCGGGTCCAACTATGGCTACACCTTC.

The rearrangement uses TRBV7-9 and TRBJ2-5; possibly TRBD2 for D (6 bases). CDR3 length: 18 amino acids. V gave up 4 bases and J gave up 0 bases, with 21 bases separating them. Germline CDR1 reads SEHNR; CDR2 reads FQNEAQ (reference sequence). The CDR3 loop reads CASSSRIWGEPDQETQYF. The CDR3 DNA sequence: TGTGCCAGCAGCTCTCGCATTTGGGGGGAACCGGACCAAGAGACCCAGTACTTC.

This clonotype was found many times. The chain uses TRBV3-1 and TRBJ2-1; 7 bases fit TRBD2. Germline V gene data show CDR1 as LGHDT and CDR2 as YNNKEL (reference sequence). V trimming: 0 bases; J trimming: 1 base; junction bases outside the gene matches: 6. The CDR3 sequence is 17 residues long. CDR3 DNA: TGTGCCAGCAGCCAAGAGACTAGCCCCTCTTCCTACAATGAGCAGTTCTTC. Translated, it gives CASSQETSPSSYNEQFF.

This clonotype has a count of ten or more. J is TRBJ2-1 and V is TRBV6-1, with a weak D call TRBD2 (6 bases). V shed 6 bases and J shed 5 bases, with 11 bases lying between them. The CDR3 is 13 residues long. Germline V gene sequence: CDR1 MNHNS, CDR2 SASEGT. This CDR3 reads CASRGTWDNEQFF. In nucleotides, the CDR3 is TGTGCCAGCAGGGGGACTTGGGACAATGAGCAGTTCTTC.

This clonotype was counted many times. V usage is TRBV3-1 and J usage is TRBJ2-2; TRBD2 is a possible D gene (6 bases). Germline V lookup: CDR1 LGHDT, CDR2 YNNKEL (reference sequence). The V end was cut by 0 bases, the J end by 4 bases, with 9 bases between. The CDR3 extends over 15 amino acids. The CDR3 loop reads CASSQDLGGTGELFF. CDR3 nucleotides: TGTGCCAGCAGCCAAGATTTGGGGGGCACCGGGGAGCTGTTTTTT. Looking up the rest from reference TRBV3-1 and TRBJ2-2 gives the full variable domain: DTAVSQTPKYLVTQMGNDKSIKCEQNLGHDTMYWYKQDSKKFLKIMFSYNNKELIINETVPNRFSPKSPDKAHLNLHINSLELGDSAVYFCASSQDLGGTGELFFGEGSRLTVL.

This chain joins TRBV20-1 and TRBJ1-2, with a tentative D call TRBD1 (6 bases). This CDR3 comprises 12 residues. Trimming cost V 6 bases and J 5 bases, with 13 bases left between them. Germline CDR1 DFQATT, CDR2 SNEGSKA (reference sequence). CDR3 protein: CSARTELYGYTF. The CDR3 DNA is TGCAGTGCCCGGACAGAACTATATGGCTACACCTTC.

In its sample, this clonotype was seen many times. CDR3 amino acids: CAGGIEGADTQYF. The CDR3, as DNA: TGTGCCGGCGGAATTGAGGGAGCAGATACGCAGTATTTT. The chain couples TRBV2 to TRBJ2-3; D might be TRBD2 (5 bases). The germline V gene has CDR1 SNHLY and CDR2 FYNNEI. The CDR3 totals 13 residues. Deletions cut 11 bases from V and 4 bases from J, with 16 bases between. The full variable domain, rest sourced from reference TRBV2 and TRBJ2-3, is EPEVTQTPSHQVTQMGQEVILRCVPISNHLYFYWYRQILGQKVEFLVSFYNNEISEKSEIFDDQFSVERPDGSNFTLKIRSTKLEDSAMYFCAGGIEGADTQYFGPGTRLTVL.

The chain has TRBV6-6 and TRBJ2-3, with TRBD2 matching over 9 bases. CDR1 MNHNY and CDR2 SVGAGI come from the germline V gene (reference sequence). The CDR3 consists of 16 residues. V dropped 2 bases and J dropped 4; count of bases not matched to a gene: 7. The CDR3 loop is CASSYSSGSGADTQYF. The DNA of the CDR3 is TGTGCCAGCAGTTACAGTAGCGGGAGTGGGGCAGATACGCAGTATTTT.

There are many counts of this clonotype. The chain recombines TRBV7-9 with TRBJ1-2, with 10 bases fitting TRBD1. V lost 5 bases, J lost 3 bases, and 3 bases stayed unmatched. From germline, CDR1 is SEHNR and CDR2 FQNEAQ (reference sequence). The CDR3 loop spans 14 amino acids. The CDR3 DNA sequence: TGTGCCAGCAGCCCCGGACAGGGGGACTATGGCTACACCTTC. Translated, it gives CASSPGQGDYGYTF.

The count of this clonotype is one. The V and J genes are TRBV7-9 and TRBJ2-7; a weak D match, TRBD2 (6 bases). CDR1 is SEHNR, CDR2 FQNEAQ, per germline (reference sequence). Trimming shortened V by 5 bases and J by 9 bases, and 11 bases separated the two germline ends. This CDR3 has 11 residues. CDR3 in DNA: TGTGCCAGCAGCCAAGCGGGTGGGCAGTACTTC. Its protein product is CASSQAGGQYF.

The chain combines TRBV6-1 with TRBJ2-6, with D possibly being TRBD1 or TRBD2 (5 bases each). The CDR3 extends over 16 amino acids. Germline CDR1 is MNHNS and CDR2 is SASEGT. V was shortened by 8 bases and J by 4 bases, with 18 bases between the two germline ends. CDR3 sequence: CASQGRSETGANVLTF. The CDR3 DNA is TGTGCCAGCCAGGGACGGAGCGAAACAGGGGCCAACGTCCTGACTTTC.

The V call is TRBV11-1, the J call TRBJ2-5; 9 nucleotides match TRBD2. Germline values: CDR1 SGHAT, CDR2 FQDESV (reference sequence). V shed 1 base and J 5 bases; nucleotides not matched to a gene: 8. This CDR3 is 16 amino acids long. The CDR3: CASSLVLAGVRETQYF. CDR3 nucleotide sequence: TGTGCCAGCAGCTTAGTCTTAGCGGGAGTTCGCGAGACCCAGTACTTC.

This clonotype was seen repeatedly, ten times or more. The DNA of the CDR3 is TGTGCCAGCAGCTTAGATCTCGGTTCTGGGGCCAACGTCCTGACTTTC. This codes for CASSLDLGSGANVLTF. The chain couples TRBV11-2 to TRBJ2-6, with D uncertain. The CDR3 covers 16 residues. Germline V gene lookup returns CDR1 SGHAT and CDR2 FQNNGV. The V and J ends lost 0 bases and 1 base respectively, with 7 bases between them.

This clonotype has only a few counts. DNA of the CDR3: TGTGCCAGCAGTTACTCTGGTAATGAAAAACTGTTTTTT. This gives the protein CASSYSGNEKLFF. The chain couples TRBV6-6 to TRBJ1-4; D gene uncertain. This CDR3 comprises 13 residues. The V end was cut by 0 bases, the J end by 4 bases, with 3 bases between. In germline, CDR1 is MNHNY, CDR2 SVGAGI (reference sequence).